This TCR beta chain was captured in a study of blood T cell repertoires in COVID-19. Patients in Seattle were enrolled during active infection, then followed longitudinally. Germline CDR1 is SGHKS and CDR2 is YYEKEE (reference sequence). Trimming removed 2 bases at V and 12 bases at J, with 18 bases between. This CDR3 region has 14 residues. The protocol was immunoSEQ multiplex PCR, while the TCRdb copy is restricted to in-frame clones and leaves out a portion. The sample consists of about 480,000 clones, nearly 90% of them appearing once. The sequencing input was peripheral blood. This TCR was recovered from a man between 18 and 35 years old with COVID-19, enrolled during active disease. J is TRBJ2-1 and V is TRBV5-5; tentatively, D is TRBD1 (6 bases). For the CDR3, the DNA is TGTGCCAGCAGCTTAAAAGGACAGTTGATGGGGCAGTTCTTC. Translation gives CASSLKGQLMGQFF.